These 25 T cell receptor beta chains share one sample of origin, sequenced in a study of blood T cell repertoires in COVID-19. The data were produced by immunoSEQ multiplex PCR, yet TCRdb's version contains in-frame clones alone and is incomplete. This table has around 200,000 clones, 80% appearing once. Specimen: PBMCs or T cells enriched from blood (not recorded which). Source of these receptors: a woman aged 40 to 50 with acute COVID-19.

V gene TRBV9 combines with J gene TRBJ1-2, with 10 bases fitting TRBD1. Germline CDR1 SGDLS, CDR2 YYNGEE. The CDR3 is made up of 13 amino acids. J gave up 6 bases and V 4 bases, and 3 bases lay outside the gene matches. CDR3 nucleotides: TGTGCCAGCAGCCGGACAGGGGGTAATGGCTACACCTTC. This gives the protein CASSRTGGNGYTF.

This clone came up once. The V gene is TRBV10-3, the J gene TRBJ1-1; 10 bases fit TRBD1. Trimming cost V 6 bases and J 8 bases; bases outside gene matches: 9. This CDR3 has 14 residues. CDR1 ENHRY and CDR2 SYGVKD come from the germline V gene. Here the CDR3 DNA reads TGTGCCATCAGGGGACAGGGGCCTACCTGGGAAGCTTTCTTT. It encodes CAIRGQGPTWEAFF.

The chain combines TRBV30 with TRBJ1-1, with D possibly TRBD1 on 6 matching bases. This CDR3 region has 9 residues. Trimming stripped 5 bases from V and 9 bases from J, with 7 bases between. Germline V gene sequence: CDR1 GTSNPN, CDR2 SVGIG (reference sequence). The CDR3 DNA is TGTGCCTGGGGACAGCAAGCTTTCTTT. Amino acid sequence: CAWGQQAFF.

V and J are TRBV7-2 and TRBJ2-1; 8 bases are shared with TRBD2. J gave up 8 bases and V 1 base, and 4 bases lay outside the gene matches. The CDR3 contains 14 residues. Germline CDR1 SGHTA, CDR2 FQGNSA. The CDR3 region has the DNA TGTGCCAGCAGCTTAGGACTAGCGCGCGATGAGCAGTTCTTC. Protein product: CASSLGLARDEQFF.

The chain carries TRBV9 and TRBJ1-3, with 7 bases aligning to TRBD1. The J segment lost 0 bases and the V segment lost 4 bases, leaving 10 bases of the junction unmatched. Per germline, CDR1 SGDLS and CDR2 YYNGEE. The CDR3 sequence is 17 residues long. This CDR3 is CASSPRDSALSGNTIYF. The CDR3 nucleotides read TGTGCCAGCAGCCCCCGGGACAGCGCGCTCTCTGGAAACACCATATATTTT.

This clone was observed once. The chain is built from TRBV30 and TRBJ1-5; D is possibly TRBD1 (5 bases). The CDR3 loop spans 16 amino acids. Germline V CDR1 and CDR2: GTSNPN, SVGIG (reference sequence). Trimming took 0 bases from V and 1 from J, leaving 13 bases between them. This CDR3 reads CAWSVRAGPSNQPQHF. The CDR3 DNA sequence: TGTGCCTGGAGTGTACGGGCGGGGCCCAGCAATCAGCCCCAGCATTTT.

The CDR3 DNA reads TGTGCCAGCAGCTTTATCGGGGGTGATGGCTACACCTTC. Its translation: CASSFIGGDGYTF. The chain combines TRBV5-4 with TRBJ1-2; perhaps TRBD1 as D (5 bases). This CDR3 has 13 amino acids. With 2 bases removed from V and 6 bases from J, the gap between germline ends came to 11 bases. Germline V gives CDR1 SGHNT, CDR2 YYREEE (reference sequence). The full variable domain, completed using reference TRBV5-4 and TRBJ1-2, is ETGVTQSPTHLIKTRGQQVTLRCSSQSGHNTVSWYQQALGQGPQFIFQYYREEENGRGNFPPRFSGLQFPNYSSELNVNALELDDSALYLCASSFIGGDGYTFGSGTRLTVV.

This clone showed up just once. V usage is TRBV19 and J usage is TRBJ1-2, with TRBD1 matching 9 bases. Germline CDR1 reads LNHDA; CDR2 reads SQIVND (reference sequence). Losses at the gene ends were 0 bases for V and 4 bases for J; bases not matched to a gene: 6. This CDR3 is built from 16 residues. CDR3 coding DNA: TGTGCCAGTAGTATAGACCGGGACAGGGTTTTCTATGGCTACACCTTC. This gives the protein CASSIDRDRVFYGYTF.

In DNA, the CDR3 is TGTGCCTGGAGGTCCGGAATGGGCCTGAACACTGAAGCTTTCTTT. Protein product: CAWRSGMGLNTEAFF. V usage is TRBV30 and J usage is TRBJ1-1, with D hard to call. The CDR3 has 15 residues. Per the germline V gene, CDR1 is GTSNPN and CDR2 is SVGIG (reference sequence). V gave up 3 bases and J gave up 0 bases, with 14 bases separating them.

The genes are TRBV5-4 and TRBJ2-3; no definite D call. This CDR3 region has 17 residues. V shed 0 bases and J shed 4 bases, with 18 bases lying between them. Germline V gives CDR1 SGHNT, CDR2 YYREEE (reference sequence). The CDR3 DNA follows: TGTGCCAGCAGCTTGGATCCTCAGAGGATTGCTGCAGATACGCAGTATTTT. Protein sequence: CASSLDPQRIAADTQYF.

The J gene is TRBJ1-2, the V gene TRBV23-1; 7 bases are shared with TRBD1. TRBV23-1 carries the ORF label, with uncertain function. V dropped 2 bases and J dropped 3; count of bases not matched to a gene: 6. The CDR3 covers 15 residues. The CDR3 region is CASSQIEQGYYGYTF. In DNA, the CDR3 is TGCGCCAGCAGTCAAATCGAACAGGGGTACTATGGCTACACCTTC.

In DNA, the CDR3 is TGTGCCAGCAGTGAACAGGGGGGTTATGGCTACACCTTC. Its protein is CASSEQGGYGYTF. The rearrangement links TRBV6-1 to TRBJ1-2, with 7 positions matching TRBD1. The CDR3 totals 13 residues. CDR1 is MNHNS, CDR2 SASEGT, per germline. Trimming took 2 bases from V and 5 from J; bases not matched to a gene: 2.

The genes are TRBV4-3 and TRBJ1-1; maybe TRBD1 (5 bases). CDR1 is LGHNA and CDR2 is YSLEER in the germline V gene. The CDR3 spans 15 residues. Trimming pared 3 bases from V and 6 bases from J, leaving 17 bases between. The CDR3 loop reads CASSQGGGGWAEAFF. The CDR3, as DNA: TGCGCCAGCAGCCAGGGGGGAGGAGGGTGGGCTGAAGCTTTCTTT.

The chain uses TRBV5-1 and TRBJ1-4, with TRBD1 as a possible D gene (5 bases). The germline V gene encodes CDR1 SGHRS and CDR2 YFSETQ. The germline V and J ends were trimmed by 0 bases and 7 bases, with 16 bases remaining between them. CDR3 length: 16 residues. The DNA of the CDR3 is TGCGCCAGCAGCTTGGTTTTCGCGGGGCCAGGTGAAAAACTGTTTTTT. It specifies CASSLVFAGPGEKLFF.

V is TRBV14 and J is TRBJ2-5; no clear D. Germline-derived CDR1 and CDR2 are SGHDN and FVKESK. Trimming left V 1 base short and J 4 bases short, with 16 bases between. This CDR3 has 16 amino acids. CDR3 protein: CASSQGSEVGRETQYF. Here the CDR3 DNA reads TGTGCCAGCAGCCAAGGATCCGAGGTAGGCCGAGAGACCCAGTACTTC.

The CDR3 sequence is CASSLRVAGGSDTQYF. As DNA, the CDR3 is TGTGCCAGCAGCTTAAGGGTAGCGGGAGGTTCAGATACGCAGTATTTT. The chain recombines TRBV7-3 with TRBJ2-3; TRBD2 agrees at 10 bases. There are 16 residues in the CDR3. The V and J ends lost 1 base and 4 bases, in that order; junction bases with no gene match: 5. CDR1 SGHTA and CDR2 FQGTGA come from the germline V gene.

The rearrangement joins TRBV9 to TRBJ1-5; 10 bases are a match to TRBD1. The CDR3 consists of 16 residues. Losses at the gene ends were 3 bases for V and 3 bases for J; bases not matched to a gene: 6. Germline V lookup: CDR1 SGDLS, CDR2 YYNGEE. CDR3 DNA sequence: TGTGCCAGCAGCGAGGGGACAGGGGAAAACAATCAGCCCCAGCATTTT. This codes for CASSEGTGENNQPQHF. Full variable domain (rest looked up from reference TRBV9 and TRBJ1-5): DSGVTQTPKHLITATGQRVTLRCSPRSGDLSVYWYQQSLDQGLQFLIQYYNGEERAKGNILERFSAQQFPDLHSELNLSSLELGDSALYFCASSEGTGENNQPQHFGDGTRLSIL.

CDR3 amino acids: CASSLKRNNSPLHF. DNA of the CDR3: TGTGCCAGCAGCTTAAAGCGCAATAATTCACCCCTCCACTTT. V usage is TRBV7-8 and J usage is TRBJ1-6; D call uncertain. The germline CDR1 and CDR2 sequences are SGHVS and FQNEAQ. V lost 2 bases and J lost 5, with 7 bases in between. The CDR3 consists of 14 residues.

This chain uses TRBV28 with TRBJ2-2; D is ambiguous. V was shortened by 1 base and J by 0 bases, with 9 bases between the two germline ends. This CDR3 contains 16 residues. Looked up from germline, CDR1 is MDHEN and CDR2 is SYDVKM. The CDR3 region has the DNA TGTGCCAGCAGTTTATTCTCTGTTCCGAACACCGGGGAGCTGTTTTTT. Its protein is CASSLFSVPNTGELFF.

The chain joins TRBV5-1 to TRBJ2-7; 9 nucleotides align to TRBD1. The CDR3 runs to 15 residues. Germline values: CDR1 SGHRS, CDR2 YFSETQ. Unmatched junction bases numbered 6, after V lost 3 bases and J lost 2 bases. The DNA for the CDR3 is TGCGCCAGCAGCTCAACCGGGACAGGGACCTACGAGCAGTACTTC. Translation: CASSSTGTGTYEQYF.

The V and J genes are TRBV29-1 and TRBJ1-1; D is uncertain. The CDR3 is 13 amino acids. Trimming took 4 bases from V and 2 from J, leaving 11 bases between them. The germline V gene encodes CDR1 SQVTM and CDR2 ANQGSEA. CDR3 in DNA: TGCAGCGTTGGGAGGTCGACCAACACTGAAGCTTTCTTT. It is translated as CSVGRSTNTEAFF.

The V call is TRBV7-3, the J call TRBJ2-3, with TRBD2 identical over 12 bases. After removal of 5 bases from V and 0 bases from J, the junction contained 6 bases not matched to a gene. The CDR3 sequence is 17 residues long. Germline-derived CDR1 and CDR2 are SGHTA and FQGTGA. The CDR3: CASSTRLAGVSTDTQYF. In DNA, the CDR3 is TGTGCCAGCAGCACTCGACTAGCGGGGGTGAGCACAGATACGCAGTATTTT. The variable domain in full, with the rest retrieved from reference TRBV7-3 and TRBJ2-3, is GAGVSQTPSNKVTEKGKYVELRCDPISGHTALYWYRQSLGQGPEFLIYFQGTGAADDSGLPNDRFFAVRPEGSVSTLKIQRTERGDSAVYLCASSTRLAGVSTDTQYFGPGTRLTVL.

In its sample, this clone was seen a few times. This sample includes further DNA sequences coding for the same CDR3. J is TRBJ2-6 and V is TRBV6-4, with D possibly being TRBD1 (6 bases). CDR1 MRHNA and CDR2 SNTAGT come from the germline V gene. The length of the CDR3 is 16 residues. V gave up 0 bases and J gave up 2 bases, with 8 bases separating them. CDR3 coding DNA: TGTGCCAGCAGTGACTCAGGGGGAGCTGGGGCCAACGTCCTGACTTTC. This translates into CASSDSGGAGANVLTF.

V gene TRBV27 combines with J gene TRBJ1-4; 8 bases are a match to TRBD1. Trimming took 4 bases from V and 8 from J; bases not matched to a gene: 9. CDR1 is MNHEY and CDR2 is SMNVEV in the germline V gene (reference sequence). This CDR3 is 15 amino acids long. The CDR3 nucleotides read TGTGCCAGCAGTTCCCGGGACAGGTGGGAAGAAAAACTGTTTTTT. Translating gives CASSSRDRWEEKLFF.

Here the CDR3 reads CASSQGRVGIREKLFF. The CDR3 coding sequence is TGTGCCAGCAGCCAAGGCAGGGTGGGAATCCGGGAAAAACTGTTTTTT. This rearrangement joins TRBV3-1 (or the pseudogene TRBV3-2) to TRBJ1-4, with D possibly TRBD1 on 5 matching bases. The CDR3 loop spans 16 amino acids. Germline values: CDR1 LGHDT, CDR2 YNNKEL (reference sequence). V gave up 1 base and J gave up 8 bases, with 17 bases separating them.